This TCR beta chain came from a study of blood T cells in healthy people across ages (dated by TCRdb to about 2015). In the study overall: Template switching captured roughly one uniquely barcoded TCR beta cDNA molecule per two T cells in model experiments. Using deep sequencing normalized with unique cDNA molecular identifiers, the study measured how TCR beta repertoire diversity changes with age. Four age groups were formed from the donors: young (average 16 years), middle-aged (around 40), aged (about 68) and long-lived (about 80). To avoid experimental bias, donors of different ages were randomly spread across the sequencing lanes. The study analyzed two additional independent replicas of 1 million unique cDNA reads from the same blood draw for two donors, one aged 18 to 29 and one aged 80 or older.

The CDR3 contains 14 residues, cysteine and phenylalanine counted. Only the CDR3 part of the read is kept: 42 bases, read in frame from the first base. V lost 6 bases and J lost 3 bases; the stretch between them is 12 bases long. Systemically healthy Caucasian individuals from Russia, some 38 in total and aged roughly 6 to 95 years, were included as donors. Each donor gave about 9.8 milliliters of peripheral blood, drawn into EDTA-treated Vacutainer tubes. Ficoll-Paque density-gradient centrifugation was used to isolate PBMCs, with at least 6.5 million per sample. Total RNA, at least 5 micrograms per sample, was extracted from PBMCs with Trizol reagent. The percentages of naive CD45RAhigh/CD27high T cells were determined by flow cytometry on a PBMC aliquot from every donor. Library prep was done by 5' RACE. Sequencing used an Illumina HiSeq 2500. A second roughly 6 to 11 cycle PCR used a sample-barcoded 5' primer and a J-beta primer mix. A unique molecular identifier was introduced onto each TCR beta cDNA molecule by a template-switch 5' adaptor carrying 12 random nucleotides. Each sample yielded at least 3 million CDR3-containing paired-end reads. First-strand cDNA synthesis was performed from all RNA using the Mint cDNA synthesis kit, with priming by a TRBC-specific oligonucleotide. Following uracil-DNA glycosylase treatment, a first 18-cycle PCR with universal primers M1SS and BC2_uni_R was performed on all cDNA. As for how the authors treated the data: For normalization, 1 million high-quality reads were randomly selected from each sample, with every read carrying a distinct molecular identifier. Reads sharing molecular identifiers were discarded rather than binned into consensus sequences. MiTCR, run with a Q25 quality threshold and the strictest error-elimination algorithm, handled CDR3 identification, clonotype clustering and error correction. Lower-bound total TCR beta diversity was estimated with a nonparametric unseen species model using Euler transformation. TCRdb took the public reads, trimmed them with fastp at Q25, ran MiXCR for clone calling and kept in-frame beta chains. Entries that share a CDR3 protein sequence are merged under the most common genes and DNA. For this entry, the V and J calls and clone size follow TCRdb and not the study's own pipeline. In this sample the table shows about 1.4 million distinct CDR3 sequences, around 59% of which occur a single time. The ten top clones hold about 6.7% of the sample.

Overall study outcomes, separate from this receptor: Conclusive comparison of naive and antigen-experienced compartments was prevented by the profiling of bulk unsorted PBMCs. As age increased, observed TCR beta diversity per million T cells dropped in a roughly linear way, and a significant reduction was already evident by age about 40. A strong correlation was found between observed TCR beta diversity and the percentage of naive T cells measured by flow cytometry. Because donor CMV infection status was unknown, age-related changes in expanded clonotypes were potentially confounded. Estimates of total diversity based on one million sequenced T cells were regarded as lower bounds and as underestimates. Compared with the aged group, more naive CD4+ T cells, fewer expanded clones and increased TCR diversity were shown by the long-lived group, suggesting age selection.

This clonotype was detected a few times. Its antigen has not been determined. Base quality data are lacking; no much larger clone is found one base away. The chain links TRBV12-3 or TRBV12-4 with TRBJ1-5, and TRBD1 may be the D gene, going by 6 matching bases. The specimen was blood. This receptor was obtained from a man between 18 and 29 years old in good health. The CDR3 is CASSRDTINQPQHF. Here is the DNA: TGTGCCAGCAGCCGGGACACGATCAATCAGCCCCAGCATTTT.